The rows below give T cell receptor beta chains drawn from one sample of a study of blood T cell repertoires in COVID-19. TCRdb keeps only in-frame clones here, not all; method: immunoSEQ multiplex PCR. The top ten clones hold approximately 5.8% of a sample with over 65,000 clones, around 88% of them seen once. The specimen sequenced was peripheral blood. The source is an older man with COVID-19, enrolled during active disease. Both conserved end residues are part of each CDR3. The order of the fields is CDR3 length, clone size, D gene, J gene, V gene, CDR3 protein, CDR3 DNA. The D gene is left open where the match is weak. Rows give clone size only sometimes, using once, few, many, or a class for an expanded clone.

cdr3_length: 13; clone_size: NA; d_call: NA; j_call: TRBJ2-5; v_call: TRBV5-1; cdr3_aa: CASRQGSGETQYF; cdr3_nt: TGCGCCAGCAGGCAGGGATCAGGGGAGACCCAGTACTTC
cdr3_length: 14; clone_size: few; d_call: TRBD1; j_call: TRBJ1-5; v_call: TRBV6-2/TRBV6-3; cdr3_aa: CASSPSLGGQPQHF; cdr3_nt: TGTGCCAGCAGTCCGTCCTTAGGGGGCCAGCCCCAGCATTTT
cdr3_length: 13; clone_size: NA; d_call: NA; j_call: TRBJ1-4; v_call: TRBV6-5; cdr3_aa: CASTSPGDEKLFF; cdr3_nt: TGTGCCAGCACCTCACCGGGGGATGAAAAACTGTTTTTT
cdr3_length: 16; clone_size: NA; d_call: NA; j_call: TRBJ1-6; v_call: TRBV4-2; cdr3_aa: CASSQDQLVTQSPLHF; cdr3_nt: TGTGCCAGCAGCCAAGATCAGTTGGTTACCCAATCACCCCTCCACTTT
cdr3_length: 16; clone_size: NA; d_call: TRBD2; j_call: TRBJ2-7; v_call: TRBV14; cdr3_aa: CASSRGTSGAFYEQYF; cdr3_nt: TGTGCCAGCAGCCGCGGGACTAGCGGGGCTTTCTACGAGCAGTACTTC
cdr3_length: 15; clone_size: NA; d_call: NA; j_call: TRBJ2-2; v_call: TRBV10-1; cdr3_aa: CASSEGGRIPGELFF; cdr3_nt: TGCGCCAGCAGTGAGGGGGGCAGAATCCCCGGGGAGCTGTTTTTT
cdr3_length: 13; clone_size: few; d_call: TRBD1; j_call: TRBJ1-2; v_call: TRBV6-5; cdr3_aa: CASRGDRVEGYTF; cdr3_nt: TGTGCCAGCAGAGGGGACAGGGTGGAAGGCTACACCTTC
cdr3_length: 17; clone_size: NA; d_call: NA; j_call: TRBJ2-3; v_call: TRBV7-2; cdr3_aa: CASSLSFTSRSTDTQYF; cdr3_nt: TGTGCCAGCAGCTTGAGTTTTACTAGCAGAAGCACAGATACGCAGTATTTT
cdr3_length: 15; clone_size: NA; d_call: NA; j_call: TRBJ1-2; v_call: TRBV5-1; cdr3_aa: CASSLEGRPPYGYTF; cdr3_nt: TGCGCCAGCAGCTTGGAAGGCAGGCCCCCCTATGGCTACACCTTC
cdr3_length: 13; clone_size: once; d_call: NA; j_call: TRBJ1-1; v_call: TRBV2; cdr3_aa: CASSEIRGTEAFF; cdr3_nt: TGTGCCAGCAGTGAAATTCGGGGGACTGAAGCTTTCTTT
cdr3_length: 15; clone_size: once; d_call: TRBD1; j_call: TRBJ1-2; v_call: TRBV11-2; cdr3_aa: CASSYRVAGGRGYTF; cdr3_nt: TGTGCCAGCAGCTACCGCGTGGCAGGGGGCAGAGGCTACACCTTC
cdr3_length: 15; clone_size: NA; d_call: NA; j_call: TRBJ2-3; v_call: TRBV14; cdr3_aa: CASSQFHKQGDTQYF; cdr3_nt: TGTGCCAGCAGCCAATTCCACAAACAGGGCGATACGCAGTATTTT
cdr3_length: 15; clone_size: once; d_call: TRBD1; j_call: TRBJ1-1; v_call: TRBV7-2; cdr3_aa: CASRPEQGRWTEAFF; cdr3_nt: TGTGCCAGCAGGCCCGAACAGGGGAGGTGGACTGAAGCTTTCTTT
cdr3_length: 14; clone_size: NA; d_call: TRBD1; j_call: TRBJ1-6; v_call: TRBV6-6; cdr3_aa: CASSFSGGGSPLHF; cdr3_nt: TGTGCCAGCAGTTTTTCAGGGGGCGGTTCACCCCTCCACTTT
cdr3_length: 14; clone_size: NA; d_call: TRBD1; j_call: TRBJ2-1; v_call: TRBV24-1; cdr3_aa: CATSDPGGRNEQFF; cdr3_nt: TGTGCCACCAGTGACCCAGGGGGTCGAAATGAGCAGTTCTTC
cdr3_length: 15; clone_size: NA; d_call: NA; j_call: TRBJ1-5; v_call: TRBV28; cdr3_aa: CASRPHRAGNQPQHF; cdr3_nt: TGTGCCAGCAGACCCCACAGGGCTGGCAATCAGCCCCAGCATTTT
cdr3_length: 16; clone_size: NA; d_call: NA; j_call: TRBJ2-3; v_call: TRBV5-1; cdr3_aa: CASSLAGAGARDTQYF; cdr3_nt: TGCGCCAGCAGCTTGGCCGGTGCGGGGGCGCGTGATACGCAGTATTTT
cdr3_length: 14; clone_size: NA; d_call: NA; j_call: TRBJ1-5; v_call: TRBV6-5; cdr3_aa: CASRSAGSNQPQHF; cdr3_nt: TGTGCCAGCAGGAGCGCGGGCAGCAATCAGCCCCAGCATTTT
cdr3_length: 16; clone_size: NA; d_call: NA; j_call: TRBJ1-6; v_call: TRBV7-2; cdr3_aa: CASSTDSSSYNSPLHF; cdr3_nt: TGTGCCAGCAGCACGGACTCAAGCTCCTATAATTCACCCCTCCACTTT
cdr3_length: 15; clone_size: NA; d_call: TRBD1; j_call: TRBJ1-3; v_call: TRBV24-1; cdr3_aa: CATSDLGQGGNTIYF; cdr3_nt: TGTGCCACCAGTGATCTCGGACAGGGTGGAAACACCATATATTTT